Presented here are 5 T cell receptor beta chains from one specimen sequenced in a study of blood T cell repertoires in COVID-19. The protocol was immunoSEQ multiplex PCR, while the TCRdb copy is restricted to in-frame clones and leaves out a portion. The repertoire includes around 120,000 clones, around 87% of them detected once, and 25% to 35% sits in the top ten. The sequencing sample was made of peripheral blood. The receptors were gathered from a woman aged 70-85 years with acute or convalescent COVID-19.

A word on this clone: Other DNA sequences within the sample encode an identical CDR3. The CDR3 nucleotides are TGTGCCAGCAGTACGGGACAGGGAAATCAGCCCCAGCATTTT. Its protein product is CASSTGQGNQPQHF. This chain joins TRBV28 and TRBJ1-5; the match to TRBD1 covers 9 bases. Germline CDR1 and CDR2: MDHEN and SYDVKM. CDR3 length equals 14 residues. With V trimmed by 5 bases and J by 4 bases, 3 bases remained unmatched. Together with reference TRBV28 and TRBJ1-5, the CDR3 gives the full variable domain: DVKVTQSSRYLVKRTGEKVFLECVQDMDHENMFWYRQDPGLGLRLIYFSYDVKMKEKGDIPEGYSVSREKKERFSLILESASTNQTSMYLCASSTGQGNQPQHFGDGTRLSIL.

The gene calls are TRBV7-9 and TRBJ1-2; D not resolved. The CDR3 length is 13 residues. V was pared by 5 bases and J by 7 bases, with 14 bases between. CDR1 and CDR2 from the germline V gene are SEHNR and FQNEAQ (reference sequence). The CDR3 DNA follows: TGTGCCAGCAGCCCGACCGAGTCGGGTGGCTACACCTTC. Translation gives CASSPTESGGYTF.

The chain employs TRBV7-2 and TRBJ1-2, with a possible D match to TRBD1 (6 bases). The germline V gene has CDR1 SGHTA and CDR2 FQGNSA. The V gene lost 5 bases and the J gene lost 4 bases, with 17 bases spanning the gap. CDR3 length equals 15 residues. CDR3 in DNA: TGTGCCAGCAGCCCGGGGGGCGAGAGGGGCTATGGCTACACCTTC. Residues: CASSPGGERGYGYTF.

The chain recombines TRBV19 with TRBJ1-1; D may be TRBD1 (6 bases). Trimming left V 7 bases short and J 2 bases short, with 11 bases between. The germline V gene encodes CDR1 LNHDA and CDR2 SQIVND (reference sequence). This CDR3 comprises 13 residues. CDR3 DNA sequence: TGTGCCAGTACAGGGACATTCAACACTGAAGCTTTCTTT. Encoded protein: CASTGTFNTEAFF.

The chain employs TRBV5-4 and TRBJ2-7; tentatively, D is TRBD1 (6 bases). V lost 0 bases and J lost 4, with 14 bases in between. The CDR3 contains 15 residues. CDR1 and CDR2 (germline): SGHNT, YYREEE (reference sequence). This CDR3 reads CASSLEGVISYEQYF. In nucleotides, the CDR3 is TGTGCCAGCAGCTTGGAGGGGGTCATCAGTTACGAGCAGTACTTC.